This T cell receptor beta chain was observed in a study of blood T cell repertoires in COVID-19. Study at large: Samples came from the United States, Italy and Spain, spanning acute and convalescent COVID-19. The analysed material was cDNA or gDNA that came from T cells, B-cell-depleted T cells, or PBMCs.

Original handling: Nucleated cell number was recorded as an estimate derived from reference gene primer amplification. Profiling relied on immunoSEQ multiplex PCR, and the TCRdb table lists in-frame clones only, not all of them. The DNA was the basis for D and trimming; V, J and clone size are from that table. The top ten clones hold roughly a sixth of a sample with 100,000 or so clones, 65% to 85% of them seen once. The CDR3 spans 15 residues. The V gene's germline CDR1 is SGHAT and CDR2 FQNNGV. Losses at the gene ends were 6 bases for V and 7 bases for J; bases not matched to a gene: 10. Sequenced sample: peripheral blood. The clonotype originates from a woman aged 55-75 years with acute or convalescent COVID-19. This chain links TRBV11-2 with TRBJ1-2; 11 nucleotides agree with TRBD1. The CDR3, as DNA: TGTGCCAGCAGTCAAGTGGTTGGACAGGGGGCTGGCTACACCTTC. This sequence encodes CASSQVVGQGAGYTF.